This entry describes one T cell receptor (beta chain). The data were obtained in a study of T cell changes during pregnancy in multiple sclerosis. Assay: immunoSEQ multiplex PCR; the TCRdb copy retains only in-frame clones and omits some. The profile shows tens of thousands of clones, roughly nine tenths of them singletons. The TCR originated in a female donor with multiple sclerosis, enrolled in a pregnancy study. This material consisted of CD8+ T cells from peripheral blood mononuclear cells, taken before pregnancy.

For the CDR3, the DNA is TGCGCCAGCAGCCAAGGTCCCCATGAGACCCAGTACTTC. Translating gives CASSQGPHETQYF. The V gene is TRBV4-3, the J gene TRBJ2-5, with D uncertain. Germline assignment: CDR1 LGHNA and CDR2 YSLEER. V was clipped by 1 base and J by 5 bases, with 8 bases between them. This CDR3 is built from 13 residues.